The 9 T cell receptor beta chains given below trace back to one sample, sequenced in a study of cytomegalovirus exposure and HLA in healthy donors. Assay: immunoSEQ multiplex PCR; the TCRdb copy retains only in-frame clones and omits some. In the table there are 110,000 to 150,000 clones, 80% to 95% of which are singletons. The sample was PBMCs. The receptors come from a man between 18 and 29 years old in good health and CMV-seronegative.

This rearrangement joins TRBV7-3 to TRBJ1-2, with D possibly being TRBD1 (6 bases). V was shortened by 4 bases and J by 7 bases, with 13 bases between the two germline ends. Germline CDR1 reads SGHTA; CDR2 reads FQGTGA. This CDR3 contains 13 residues. CDR3 DNA sequence: TGTGCCAGCAGCTGGGGGCAGGGCTCTGGCTACACCTTC. Protein: CASSWGQGSGYTF. The entire variable domain, with the rest obtained from reference TRBV7-3 and TRBJ1-2, is as follows: GAGVSQTPSNKVTEKGKYVELRCDPISGHTALYWYRQSLGQGPEFLIYFQGTGAADDSGLPNDRFFAVRPEGSVSTLKIQRTERGDSAVYLCASSWGQGSGYTFGSGTRLTVV.

The V gene is TRBV27, the J gene TRBJ2-3, with 9 bases matching TRBD1. With V trimmed by 2 bases and J by 4 bases, 4 bases remained unmatched. The CDR3 is 15 residues long. Germline V gene data show CDR1 as MNHEY and CDR2 as SMNVEV (reference sequence). This chain's CDR3 is CASSLGTGYSDTQYF. The DNA for the CDR3 is TGTGCCAGCAGTTTAGGGACAGGGTATTCAGATACGCAGTATTTT.

This sequence joins TRBV7-9 and TRBJ2-5; 9 nucleotides agree with TRBD2. V shed 5 bases and J 4 bases; nucleotides not matched to a gene: 11. Per the germline V gene, CDR1 is SEHNR and CDR2 is FQNEAQ (reference sequence). There are 16 residues in the CDR3. The CDR3 coding sequence is TGTGCCAGCAGCCCCCCGTTGGCGGGGGGGCCAGAGACCCAGTACTTC. Amino acid sequence: CASSPPLAGGPETQYF.

The rearrangement uses TRBV6-5 and TRBJ1-5; D is uncertain. The CDR3 length is 13 residues. V was shortened by 3 bases and J by 3 bases, with 6 bases between the two germline ends. Germline V gives CDR1 MNHEY, CDR2 SVGAGI. The CDR3 is CASSYSYNQPQHF. Here the CDR3 DNA reads TGTGCCAGCAGTTATTCGTACAATCAGCCCCAGCATTTT.

The V and J genes are TRBV15 and TRBJ2-2; 8 positions agree with TRBD1. Germline V gives CDR1 LNHNV, CDR2 YYDKDF (reference sequence). The V and J ends lost 4 bases and 5 bases, in that order; junction bases with no gene match: 3. CDR3 length: 14 residues. Here the CDR3 DNA reads TGTGCCACCAGCATACACAGGGGGACCGGGGAGCTGTTTTTT. Protein product: CATSIHRGTGELFF. The entire variable domain, with the rest obtained from reference TRBV15 and TRBJ2-2, is as follows: DAMVIQNPRYQVTQFGKPVTLSCSQTLNHNVMYWYQQKSSQAPKLLFHYYDKDFNNEADTPDNFQSRRPNTSFCFLDIRSPGLGDTAMYLCATSIHRGTGELFFGEGSRLTVL.

The rearrangement links TRBV2 to TRBJ2-1, with 9 nucleotides matching TRBD2. CDR1 and CDR2 (germline): SNHLY, FYNNEI. J was trimmed by 6 bases and V by 9 bases; bases with no gene match: 9. The CDR3 has 14 amino acids. CDR3 DNA: TGTGCCAGGCAACCCGGGACTAGCTCCAATGAGCAGTTCTTC. Translated: CARQPGTSSNEQFF.

The genes are TRBV15 and TRBJ2-1; 7 bases are a match to TRBD2. V lost 5 bases and J lost 4; bases outside the gene matches: 8. The germline V gene encodes CDR1 LNHNV and CDR2 YYDKDF (reference sequence). The CDR3 extends over 15 amino acids. Here the CDR3 reads CATSQEAGAYNEQFF. The CDR3 nucleotides are TGTGCCACCAGCCAAGAGGCGGGAGCATACAATGAGCAGTTCTTC.

The chain combines TRBV15 with TRBJ1-1, with 8 bases fitting TRBD1. Germline V gene lookup returns CDR1 LNHNV and CDR2 YYDKDF (reference sequence). The V segment lost 1 base and the J segment 1 base; nucleotides outside the gene matches: 11. The length of the CDR3 is 18 residues. CDR3: CATSRGEVGDRWNTEAFF. The CDR3 DNA follows: TGTGCCACCAGCAGAGGAGAGGTAGGGGACAGGTGGAACACTGAAGCTTTCTTT.

The chain recombines TRBV19 with TRBJ2-3; 9 bases map to TRBD2. With V trimmed by 4 bases and J by 2 bases, 7 bases remained unmatched. The CDR3 runs 16 residues. Germline values: CDR1 LNHDA, CDR2 SQIVND (reference sequence). CDR3 in DNA: TGTGCCAGTAGTAGGGCGGCGGGAGGGCCCACAGATACGCAGTATTTT. Translated, it gives CASSRAAGGPTDTQYF.